One sample yielded the 3 T cell receptor beta chains listed below, sequenced in a study of blood T cell repertoires in COVID-19. Sequencing was performed with immunoSEQ multiplex PCR; in TCRdb, only in-frame clones are kept and a portion is missing. This sample has 58,000 or so clones; approximately 86% occur once, and the top ten carry 7.5% to 9.5%. Sequenced: peripheral blood. These receptors were obtained from a woman in her 70s with active COVID-19.

The chain is built from TRBV6-5 and TRBJ1-1, with 7 bases aligning to TRBD1. Germline loops: CDR1 MNHEY, CDR2 SVGAGI. This CDR3 spans 15 amino acids. Losses at the gene ends were 6 bases for V and 6 bases for J; bases not matched to a gene: 13. The CDR3 loop reads CASRPGQAGKAEAFF. In DNA, the CDR3 is TGTGCCAGCAGACCTGGACAGGCGGGAAAGGCTGAAGCTTTCTTT.

This chain joins TRBV28 and TRBJ1-4; 7 bases align to TRBD1. The J segment lost 2 bases and the V segment lost 6 bases, leaving 6 bases of the junction unmatched. CDR3 length: 15 residues. CDR1 MDHEN and CDR2 SYDVKM come from the germline V gene. The CDR3 nucleotides read TGTGCCAGCAGACACAGGGGTTTGACTAATGAAAAACTGTTTTTT. Its translation: CASRHRGLTNEKLFF.

V and J are TRBV5-6 and TRBJ1-3; TRBD1 agrees at 8 bases. With V trimmed by 2 bases and J by 3 bases, 7 bases remained unmatched. The CDR3 consists of 16 residues. Germline-derived CDR1 and CDR2 are SGHDT and YYEEEE. CDR3 residues: CASSLDRGEIGNTIYF. In nucleotides, the CDR3 is TGTGCCAGCAGCTTAGACAGGGGCGAAATTGGAAACACCATATATTTT.